This T cell receptor (beta chain) derives from a study of blood T cell repertoires in COVID-19. Study-wide context: From the United States, Italy and Spain came samples of acute and convalescent COVID-19.

The V and J ends lost 5 bases and 1 base respectively, with 6 bases between them. CDR1 LNHDA and CDR2 SQIVND come from the germline V gene (reference sequence). The CDR3 contains 14 residues. Assay used: immunoSEQ multiplex PCR; TCRdb lists only in-frame clones, some missing. The repertoire holds about 120,000 clones, with approximately 85% as singletons. The chain uses TRBV19 and TRBJ1-6; D is uncertain. The TCR originated in a human donor in a cohort sampled during active COVID-19. The source material was peripheral blood. Here the CDR3 DNA reads TGTGCCAGTAGTTCGGAGTCCTATAATTCACCCCTCCACTTT. Amino acids: CASSSESYNSPLHF.